Listed below are T cell receptor beta chains from one sample, sequenced in a study of identifying expanded T cells in peripheral blood. The data were produced by immunoSEQ multiplex PCR, yet TCRdb's version contains in-frame clones alone and is incomplete. The sample shows 55,000 to 60,000 clones, around 90% of them seen only once. The sequencing input was blood. The receptor set was obtained from a person between 18 and 75 years old in good health. Both conserved end residues are part of each CDR3. The D gene is left open where the match is weak. Expanded clones are given a class, and other clones once, few, many or no size at all.

J: TRBJ2-1
D: .
size: .
V: TRBV7-8
DNA: TGTGCCAGCAGCTTAGGGGCGGGAAGCTACAATGAGCAGTTCTTC
CDR3: CASSLGAGSYNEQFF

J: TRBJ2-3
D: .
size: .
V: TRBV27
DNA: TGTGCCAGCAGTTTATCGATTACATGGGATACGCAGTATTTT
CDR3: CASSLSITWDTQYF

J: TRBJ1-4
D: TRBD1
size: .
V: TRBV19
DNA: TGTGCCAGTAGCCGGACGGGACAGCTTAATGAAAAACTGTTTTTT
CDR3: CASSRTGQLNEKLFF

J: TRBJ2-7
D: TRBD1
size: .
V: TRBV18
DNA: TGTGCCAGCTCACACACAGGGGTGGAGGACGAGCAGTACTTC
CDR3: CASSHTGVEDEQYF

J: TRBJ2-7
D: .
size: .
V: TRBV7-6
DNA: TGTGCCAGCAGAGGGTTCTTCTACGAGCAGTACTTC
CDR3: CASRGFFYEQYF

J: TRBJ2-2
D: .
size: .
V: TRBV2
DNA: TGTGCCAGCCGTTCCGGGTTGGGGACCGGGGAGCTGTTTTTT
CDR3: CASRSGLGTGELFF

J: TRBJ2-7
D: .
size: .
V: TRBV4-3
DNA: TGCGCCAGCAGCCAAGATGCCAGATCCTACGAGCAGTACTTC
CDR3: CASSQDARSYEQYF

J: TRBJ1-1
D: .
size: once
V: TRBV27
DNA: TGTGCCAGCAGTTTACAGGTAGGGGCTGAAGCTTTCTTT
CDR3: CASSLQVGAEAFF

J: TRBJ2-7
D: TRBD2
size: .
V: TRBV7-8
DNA: TGTGCCAGCAGCCTCCTGACTAGCAGATACGAGCAGTACTTC
CDR3: CASSLLTSRYEQYF

J: TRBJ2-3
D: .
size: .
V: TRBV12-2
DNA: TGTGCAAGTCGCTTAGTTGGGTCCTCCGCTAGCGGTTCTAAATGGGAGAGCACAGATACGCAGTATTTT
CDR3: CASRLVGSSASGSKWESTDTQYF

J: TRBJ2-7
D: .
size: .
V: TRBV9
DNA: TGTGCCAGCAGCGGCCCCCAGTTGGGCGAGCAGTACTTC
CDR3: CASSGPQLGEQYF

J: TRBJ1-1
D: TRBD1
size: .
V: TRBV29-1
DNA: TGCAGCGGGGACAGGGGGCGCACTGAAGCTTTCTTT
CDR3: CSGDRGRTEAFF

J: TRBJ1-1
D: .
size: .
V: TRBV10-3
DNA: TGTGCCATCAGATTAAGCCCGGAGAGCACTGAAGCTTTCTTT
CDR3: CAIRLSPESTEAFF

J: TRBJ2-4
D: TRBD1
size: few
V: TRBV27
DNA: TGTGCCAGCAGTACCAATCAGGGGGCCGGGAACATTCAGTACTTC
CDR3: CASSTNQGAGNIQYF

J: TRBJ2-2
D: .
size: .
V: TRBV19
DNA: TGTGCCAGTAGTATAATGGGCGGGACCGGGGAGCTGTTTTTT
CDR3: CASSIMGGTGELFF

J: TRBJ1-1
D: TRBD1
size: .
V: TRBV5-4
DNA: TGTGCCAGCAGCAGGGGGCAGGGCGGGTTGAACACTGAAGCTTTCTTT
CDR3: CASSRGQGGLNTEAFF

J: TRBJ2-1
D: TRBD2
size: .
V: TRBV4-3
DNA: TGCGCCAGCAGCCAAGGGACTAGCGTAAATGGCAATGAGCAGTTCTTC
CDR3: CASSQGTSVNGNEQFF

J: TRBJ2-7
D: TRBD1
size: .
V: TRBV2
DNA: TGTGCCAGCGTAGAAGGACAGGATTCCTACGAGCAGTACTTC
CDR3: CASVEGQDSYEQYF

J: TRBJ2-1
D: .
size: .
V: TRBV27
DNA: TGTGCCAGCAGCCCAGGGTGGGGGGTTGAGCAGTTCTTC
CDR3: CASSPGWGVEQFF

J: TRBJ2-5
D: TRBD1
size: .
V: TRBV28
DNA: TGTGCCAGCAGCCCTGGTCGGGACAGCCAAGAGACCCAGTACTTC
CDR3: CASSPGRDSQETQYF

J: TRBJ2-5
D: .
size: .
V: TRBV7-2
DNA: TGTGCCAGCAGCGCAGGGGGGGCGGGGGCCCAGTACTTC
CDR3: CASSAGGAGAQYF

J: TRBJ2-3
D: .
size: .
V: TRBV27
DNA: TGTGCCAGCAGTTTATTCCTGCAGGCTGATACGCAGTATTTT
CDR3: CASSLFLQADTQYF

J: TRBJ2-3
D: TRBD2
size: .
V: TRBV7-6
DNA: TGTGCCAGCAGCTCTAAACTAGCGGGACCGATTATAGATACGCAGTATTTT
CDR3: CASSSKLAGPIIDTQYF

J: TRBJ2-2
D: TRBD2
size: .
V: TRBV5-1
DNA: TGCGCCAGCAGCACCCAGACTAGCGGGAGCGCGAACACCGGGGAGCTGTTTTTT
CDR3: CASSTQTSGSANTGELFF

J: TRBJ2-3
D: TRBD1
size: once
V: TRBV2
DNA: TGTGCCAGCAAGAACAGGGGGTCTAGAGATACGCAGTATTTT
CDR3: CASKNRGSRDTQYF

J: TRBJ2-7
D: TRBD2
size: .
V: TRBV5-1
DNA: TGCGCCAGCAGCCCGTGGAGCGGGATGAGCTCCTACGAGCAGTACTTC
CDR3: CASSPWSGMSSYEQYF

J: TRBJ2-2
D: .
size: .
V: TRBV29-1
DNA: TGCAGCGCCCTCCTGGACACGAACACCGGGGAGCTGTTTTTT
CDR3: CSALLDTNTGELFF

J: TRBJ2-4
D: .
size: .
V: TRBV28
DNA: TGTGCCAGCAGTTTGACAGGACTAGCCAAAAACATTCAGTACTTC
CDR3: CASSLTGLAKNIQYF

J: TRBJ1-2
D: .
size: .
V: TRBV10-2
DNA: TGCGCCAGCAGTGAGTCTCCCAGGGATGGCTACACCTTC
CDR3: CASSESPRDGYTF

J: TRBJ2-1
D: TRBD2
size: .
V: TRBV6-4
DNA: TGTGCCAGCAGAGCGACTAGCGGGAGCGTCTTAAGTAATGAGCAGTTCTTC
CDR3: CASRATSGSVLSNEQFF

J: TRBJ1-5
D: .
size: few
V: TRBV2
DNA: TGTGCCAGCAGTGAATATGGCAATCAGCCCCAGCATTTT
CDR3: CASSEYGNQPQHF

J: TRBJ1-1
D: TRBD1
size: .
V: TRBV5-1
DNA: TGCGCCAGCAGCTTGGGTCCACAGGGGGCCGGAACTGAAGCTTTCTTT
CDR3: CASSLGPQGAGTEAFF

J: TRBJ2-3
D: TRBD2
size: .
V: TRBV11-2
DNA: TGTGCCAGCAGCTTTTTAAGCGGGAGGATGGATACGCAGTATTTT
CDR3: CASSFLSGRMDTQYF

J: TRBJ2-7
D: .
size: .
V: TRBV11-2
DNA: TGTGCCAGCAGCTTAGGTCCCCTATTATACGAGCAGTACTTC
CDR3: CASSLGPLLYEQYF

J: TRBJ2-2
D: .
size: .
V: TRBV29-1
DNA: TGCAGCGTGGAATACAACCTCGGTGGTACCGGGGAGCTGTTTTTT
CDR3: CSVEYNLGGTGELFF

J: TRBJ2-1
D: TRBD2
size: .
V: TRBV27
DNA: TGTGCCAGCAGTTTATTTCCTCTCGGACTAGCGGGGGGCGGCTCCTACAATGAGCAGTTCTTC
CDR3: CASSLFPLGLAGGGSYNEQFF

J: TRBJ2-7
D: .
size: .
V: TRBV19
DNA: TGTGCCAGTAGTATCCGGCCCGGGGGCACCTACGAGCAGTACTTC
CDR3: CASSIRPGGTYEQYF

J: TRBJ2-2
D: TRBD2
size: .
V: TRBV4-2
DNA: TGTGCCAGCAGCCAAGATTTTAATAGCGGGAGCTCAAACACCGGGGAGCTGTTTTTT
CDR3: CASSQDFNSGSSNTGELFF

J: TRBJ2-7
D: TRBD2
size: .
V: TRBV5-1
DNA: TGCGCCAGCAGCTTGAGTTGGGGACTAGCGGGAGTCGAGCAGTACTTC
CDR3: CASSLSWGLAGVEQYF

J: TRBJ1-2
D: TRBD1
size: .
V: TRBV6-5
DNA: TGTGCCAGCAGTCAGACCGGGACAGCCCCTTATGGCTACACCTTC
CDR3: CASSQTGTAPYGYTF

J: TRBJ2-1
D: TRBD2
size: .
V: TRBV28
DNA: TGTGCCAGCAGTTCCCCCCTAACTAGCGGGAGGGGGGACAATGAGCAGTTCTTC
CDR3: CASSSPLTSGRGDNEQFF

J: TRBJ1-2
D: .
size: few
V: TRBV4-3
DNA: TGCGCCAGCAGCCAAGACAACAGGGATTATGGCTACACCTTC
CDR3: CASSQDNRDYGYTF

J: TRBJ1-2
D: .
size: once
V: TRBV29-1
DNA: TGCAGCGTTGAAGATCTGGGGCGTAACTATGGCTACACCTTC
CDR3: CSVEDLGRNYGYTF

J: TRBJ2-7
D: .
size: .
V: TRBV5-8
DNA: TGTGCCAGCGGGCAGGGCGGCTACGAGCAGTACTTC
CDR3: CASGQGGYEQYF

J: TRBJ1-1
D: .
size: .
V: TRBV9
DNA: TGTGCCAGCAGCGTAAGGGAGGCGAACACTGAAGCTTTCTTT
CDR3: CASSVREANTEAFF

J: TRBJ2-7
D: .
size: .
V: TRBV28
DNA: TGTGCCAGCAGTTTACCGGGGAAGGGCGAGCAGTACTTC
CDR3: CASSLPGKGEQYF

J: TRBJ2-2
D: .
size: .
V: TRBV1
DNA: TGCACCAGCAGCCAAGGGGTCACCGGGGAGCTGTTTTTT
CDR3: CTSSQGVTGELFF

J: TRBJ2-1
D: .
size: .
V: TRBV4-3
DNA: TGCGCCAGCAGCCCTCAGATGGGAGTAGTAGATGAGCAGTTCTTC
CDR3: CASSPQMGVVDEQFF

J: TRBJ2-7
D: TRBD2
size: .
V: TRBV27
DNA: TGTGCCAGCAGTCCTACTAGCGGGAGGGCCTCAGGCTACGAGCAGTACTTC
CDR3: CASSPTSGRASGYEQYF

J: TRBJ1-3
D: .
size: .
V: TRBV19
DNA: TGTGCCAGTACCACGGACGGAAACTCTGGAAACACCATATATTTT
CDR3: CASTTDGNSGNTIYF

J: TRBJ2-2
D: .
size: .
V: TRBV10-3
DNA: TGTGCCATCACCGGGACTAACACCGGGGAGCTGTTTTTT
CDR3: CAITGTNTGELFF

J: TRBJ1-1
D: TRBD1
size: .
V: TRBV6-5
DNA: TGTGCCAGCAGGCAGGGGGGCTCCACTGAAGCTTTCTTT
CDR3: CASRQGGSTEAFF

J: TRBJ2-7
D: .
size: .
V: TRBV7-2
DNA: TGTGCCAGCAGCCTTTTTTCACAGGGTGGGGCCTACGAGCAGTACTTC
CDR3: CASSLFSQGGAYEQYF

J: TRBJ2-1
D: .
size: once
V: TRBV30
DNA: TGTGCCTGTAATGCCAGGGTTGTGTTCAATGAGCAGTTCTTC
CDR3: CACNARVVFNEQFF

J: TRBJ2-5
D: TRBD2
size: .
V: TRBV27
DNA: TGTGCCCGCCTGGGACTAGCGAGAGAGACCCAGTACTTC
CDR3: CARLGLARETQYF

J: TRBJ2-5
D: TRBD1
size: .
V: TRBV28
DNA: TGTGCCAGCAGGGGGACAGGGGGCACGGAGACCCAGTACTTC
CDR3: CASRGTGGTETQYF

J: TRBJ2-1
D: TRBD2
size: .
V: TRBV7-3
DNA: TGTGCCAGCAGCCCTAGCGGGAGTCGGGTTGAGCAGTTCTTC
CDR3: CASSPSGSRVEQFF